This TCR beta chain appears in the sequencing data of a study of CD8 T cells in ankylosing spondylitis (dated by TCRdb to about 2017). For the study in its entirety: The study profiled T cell receptor beta repertoires in healthy donors and ankylosing spondylitis patients to find disease-linked TCR variants. The full study cohort was made up of 25 ankylosing spondylitis patients and 108 healthy donors. Samples of peripheral blood were taken, and for ankylosing spondylitis patients, synovial fluid was collected as well.

The junction shows trimming of 8 bases on V and 6 bases on J, plus 17 bases between the germline ends. The germline V gene provides CDR1 ENHRY and CDR2 SYGVKD. The cysteine opens and the phenylalanine closes a CDR3 of 13 amino acids. CDR3 DNA is the only sequence kept; it has 39 bases, read in frame from the first base. The run used an Illumina HiSeq 2500. Quantitative 5'-RACE with molecular barcodes was used to prepare TCR beta libraries. The authors' analysis ran thus. A new computational method based on a probabilistic model of VDJ rearrangement was used to identify disease-linked TCR variants. In-frame beta chains were kept once TCRdb had trimmed the public reads at Q25 with fastp and called clones with MiXCR. For every CDR3 protein sequence, its rows merge into one entry that carries the most common genes and DNA. The V and J calls and clone size are TCRdb's, not the authors'. The sample has about 220,000 distinct CDR3 sequences on record, roughly 26% of them singletons. Of the sample, about 7% falls within the top ten clones.

A word on this clonotype: Which antigen it targets is not known. No much larger clonotype is one base removed from it; base qualities were not supplied.

Results and caveats for the whole study, not just this receptor: Blood from ankylosing spondylitis patients appeared to be characterized by a TCR beta motif made up of under ten highly homologous amino acid variants. Some of the motif variants had been reported before in the synovial fluid and blood of reactive arthritis patients, a finding that suggests common disease-initiation mechanisms. According to the report, matched synovial fluid samples from ankylosing spondylitis patients were significantly enriched for the disease-linked clones. The disease-linked clones showed a CD8+ phenotype and occurred at relatively low frequencies in peripheral blood.

The chain is made from TRBV10-3 and TRBJ2-7; TRBD2 is perhaps the D gene, given 6 matching bases. The receptor comes from a male donor with ankylosing spondylitis or in good health (not recorded which). The sequenced material came from blood, either unsorted or a sorted T cell fraction (not recorded which). CDR3 sequence: CAIGPRLASEQYF. The bases are TGTGCCATCGGTCCCCGGCTAGCGAGCGAGCAGTACTTC.